Presented here are 16 T cell receptor beta chains from one specimen sequenced in a study of cytomegalovirus exposure and HLA in healthy donors. With 60 Vbeta and 13 Jbeta primers, the PCR was carried out. The data were produced by immunoSEQ multiplex PCR, yet TCRdb's version contains in-frame clones alone and is incomplete. The sample comprises 150,000 or so clones, around 80% of which are singletons, and approximately 1.5% rests with the top ten. The sample consisted of PBMCs. The receptors come from a female donor in good health and CMV-seronegative.

V is TRBV7-2 and J is TRBJ2-7; 9 bases are a match to TRBD2. J lost 3 bases, V lost 5 bases, and 11 bases had no gene match. The germline CDR1 and CDR2 sequences are SGHTA and FQGNSA. The CDR3 consists of 16 residues. This chain's CDR3 is CASSPRRTSAYYEQYF. The CDR3 nucleotides read TGTGCCAGCAGCCCACGGCGGACTAGCGCCTACTACGAGCAGTACTTC.

V gene TRBV25-1 combines with J gene TRBJ2-5; 12 nucleotides agree with TRBD2. The DNA end lines up better with TRBJ2-7; the J call may be wrong. In germline, CDR1 is MGHDK, CDR2 SYGVNS. This CDR3 is built from 15 residues. CDR3 protein: CASSPRLAGAYEQYF. Here the CDR3 DNA reads TGTGCCAGCAGCCCCAGACTAGCGGGAGCCTACGAGCAGTACTTC.

The chain combines TRBV27 with TRBJ2-1, with 10 bases lining up with TRBD1. From germline, CDR1 is MNHEY and CDR2 SMNVEV (reference sequence). Trimming cost V 3 bases and J 3 bases; bases outside gene matches: 2. There are 15 residues in the CDR3. The CDR3 here is CASSFRDRGYNEQFF. The CDR3 coding sequence is TGTGCCAGCAGTTTCCGGGACAGGGGCTACAATGAGCAGTTCTTC.

The rearrangement joins TRBV4-3 to TRBJ2-3, with TRBD2 matching 8 bases. The CDR3 sequence is 17 residues long. V gave up 1 base and J gave up 6 bases; unmatched junction bases: 12. CDR1 and CDR2 from the germline V gene are LGHNA and YSLEER. The DNA for the CDR3 is TGCGCCAGCAGCCAAGTACCGGGACTAGTAGGGCAGGATACGCAGTATTTT. The encoded protein is CASSQVPGLVGQDTQYF.

V is TRBV7-2 and J is TRBJ2-7, with 7 bases matching TRBD1. CDR1 is SGHTA, CDR2 FQGNSA, per germline. Losses at the gene ends were 5 bases for V and 3 bases for J; bases not matched to a gene: 7. The CDR3 runs to 14 residues. CDR3 coding DNA: TGTGCCAGCAGCGGAACCTGGGACAGCTACGAGCAGTACTTC. This gives the protein CASSGTWDSYEQYF.

The genes are TRBV28 and TRBJ1-2, with D perhaps TRBD1 (6 bases). CDR1 and CDR2 from the germline V gene are MDHEN and SYDVKM. V was shortened by 6 bases and J by 8 bases, with 22 bases between the two germline ends. The CDR3 covers 15 residues. This CDR3 reads CASRSIGGRVGGYTF. The CDR3 DNA reads TGTGCCAGCAGATCAATCGGGGGGCGGGTTGGGGGCTACACCTTC.

The V and J genes are TRBV7-2 and TRBJ1-1; tentative D call: TRBD1 (6 bases). Per the germline V gene, CDR1 is SGHTA and CDR2 is FQGNSA. CDR3 size: 14 residues. Trimming shortened V by 8 bases and J by 4 bases, and 17 bases separated the two germline ends. The chain's CDR3 is CASGSQGRVTEAFF. In nucleotides, the CDR3 is TGTGCCAGCGGCTCCCAGGGGAGGGTCACTGAAGCTTTCTTT.

The chain employs TRBV5-1 and TRBJ2-5; possible D gene TRBD1, 7 bases. V dropped 7 bases and J dropped 2 bases, with 18 bases sitting between them. The germline V gene encodes CDR1 SGHRS and CDR2 YFSETQ. The CDR3 covers 15 residues. CDR3 sequence: CASHEGGTAQETQYF. The CDR3 DNA sequence: TGCGCCAGCCACGAGGGCGGGACAGCACAAGAGACCCAGTACTTC.

The gene calls are TRBV28 and TRBJ1-1, with D possibly being TRBD1 (6 bases). V was clipped by 2 bases and J by 4 bases, with 14 bases between them. The length of the CDR3 is 15 residues. Germline V gene data show CDR1 as MDHEN and CDR2 as SYDVKM. DNA of the CDR3: TGTGCCAGCAGTTTACGGGGGGCAGGTAGCACTGAAGCTTTCTTT. Translating it yields CASSLRGAGSTEAFF.

J is TRBJ1-5 and V is TRBV7-2, with 12 nucleotides matching TRBD1. The CDR3 runs to 16 residues. The J segment lost 5 bases and the V segment lost 2 bases, leaving 4 bases of the junction unmatched. From germline, CDR1 is SGHTA and CDR2 FQGNSA. The CDR3 is CASSLYGTGGDQPQHF. DNA for the CDR3: TGTGCCAGCAGCTTATATGGGACAGGGGGCGATCAGCCCCAGCATTTT. The full variable domain, with the rest looked up from reference TRBV7-2 and TRBJ1-5, is GAGVSQSPSNKVTEKGKDVELRCDPISGHTALYWYRQSLGQGLEFLIYFQGNSAPDKSGLPSDRFSAERTGGSVSTLTIQRTQQEDSAVYLCASSLYGTGGDQPQHFGDGTRLSIL.

The rearrangement joins TRBV6-1 to TRBJ1-5; TRBD1 might be the D (5 bases). This CDR3 region has 13 residues. Germline loops: CDR1 MNHNS, CDR2 SASEGT. V was cut by 2 bases and J by 7 bases, with 9 bases left in between. The DNA of the CDR3 is TGTGCCAGCAGTGAACAGGGAAAACAGCCCCAGCATTTT. It yields the protein CASSEQGKQPQHF.

The V gene is TRBV6-1, the J gene TRBJ2-3; weak D call: TRBD1 (6 bases). The CDR3 covers 14 residues. Germline V gene sequence: CDR1 MNHNS, CDR2 SASEGT. V was trimmed by 6 bases and J by 0 bases, leaving 10 bases between them. The CDR3 reads CASSKTGSTDTQYF. The CDR3 DNA reads TGTGCCAGCAGCAAGACAGGAAGCACAGATACGCAGTATTTT.

The rearrangement links TRBV5-1 to TRBJ2-5, with D perhaps TRBD2 (7 bases). The CDR3 covers 15 residues. The germline gives CDR1 SGHRS, CDR2 YFSETQ. Trimming pared 3 bases from V and 1 base from J, leaving 13 bases between. The CDR3 DNA is TGCGCCAGCAGCTGGGGGGGGCAGGGCCAAGAGACCCAGTACTTC. Its translation: CASSWGGQGQETQYF. Filled out from reference TRBV5-1 and TRBJ2-5, the complete variable domain reads KAGVTQTPRYLIKTRGQQVTLSCSPISGHRSVSWYQQTPGQGLQFLFEYFSETQRNKGNFPGRFSGRQFSNSRSEMNVSTLELGDSALYLCASSWGGQGQETQYFGPGTRLLVL.

V and J are TRBV6-1 and TRBJ2-1; the match to TRBD2 covers 15 bases. V was clipped by 4 bases and J by 5 bases; unmatched bases: 9. The CDR3 loop spans 18 amino acids. Germline CDR1 is MNHNS and CDR2 is SASEGT. CDR3: CASSGWTSGRAKDNEQFF. CDR3 sequence (DNA): TGTGCCAGCAGTGGTTGGACTAGCGGGAGGGCCAAAGACAATGAGCAGTTCTTC.

The chain joins TRBV7-3 to TRBJ2-5; 8 nucleotides line up with TRBD1. CDR3 length: 13 residues. From germline, CDR1 is SGHTA and CDR2 FQGTGA. The ends lost 4 bases at V and 9 bases at J; junction bases unmatched: 7. The CDR3 sequence: CASSSDRVGAQYF. The DNA for the CDR3 is TGTGCCAGCAGCTCGGACAGGGTTGGGGCCCAGTACTTC.

The chain has TRBV2 and TRBJ2-5, with a tentative D call TRBD1 (5 bases). The J call may be in error: the DNA end matches TRBJ2-7 better. The germline V gene has CDR1 SNHLY and CDR2 FYNNEI. The length of the CDR3 is 15 residues. The CDR3 region is CASSVGAESSYEQYF. DNA for the CDR3: TGTGCCAGCAGTGTAGGGGCGGAGAGCTCCTACGAGCAGTACTTC.